Listed below are T cell receptor beta chains from one sample, sequenced in a study of T-cell memory formation after mild COVID-19. TCRdb itself ran the 5' RACE reads through MiXCR, one entry per CDR3 protein. The table has roughly 600,000 distinct CDR3 sequences, around 17% seen once; the top ten hold about 12%. The specimen was PBMCs or a T cell subset sorted from them (not recorded which). All receptors come from an adult woman who had mild COVID-19 (a few samples of this study predate the infection). Cell type and time point are not known. CDR3s leave out the opening cysteine and the closing phenylalanine or tryptophan. The size entry is marked missing in some rows and otherwise reads once, few, many or a size class.

J gene: TRBJ2-3
V gene: TRBV7-2
CDR3 length: 15
clone size: few
CDR3 protein: ASSPRSGGGLTDTQY

J gene: TRBJ1-5
V gene: TRBV7-8
CDR3 length: 14
clone size: NA
CDR3 protein: ASSLKGTGRNQPQH

J gene: TRBJ1-2
V gene: TRBV20-1
CDR3 length: 11
clone size: many
CDR3 protein: SAGRQAFYGYT

J gene: TRBJ1-1
V gene: TRBV15
CDR3 length: 14
clone size: NA
CDR3 protein: ATSRDGRQENTEAF

J gene: TRBJ2-3
V gene: TRBV15
CDR3 length: 13
clone size: few
CDR3 protein: ATGTGQGRGDTQY

J gene: TRBJ2-1
V gene: TRBV7-2
CDR3 length: 14
clone size: NA
CDR3 protein: ASSFRRASGGTEQF

J gene: TRBJ2-2
V gene: TRBV7-3
CDR3 length: 11
clone size: many
CDR3 protein: ASSLDFLGELF

J gene: TRBJ1-2
V gene: TRBV6-5
CDR3 length: 16
clone size: NA
CDR3 protein: ASSYSSPGQGNLYGYT

J gene: TRBJ2-1
V gene: TRBV12-3/TRBV12-4
CDR3 length: 12
clone size: NA
CDR3 protein: ASSLRAGHNEQF

J gene: TRBJ1-5
V gene: TRBV5-1
CDR3 length: 13
clone size: few
CDR3 protein: ASSSGQGEDQPQH

J gene: TRBJ2-1
V gene: TRBV29-1
CDR3 length: 14
clone size: NA
CDR3 protein: SVEDGLAGGYNEQF

J gene: TRBJ1-3
V gene: TRBV12-3/TRBV12-4
CDR3 length: 13
clone size: NA
CDR3 protein: ASSFYPASGNTIY

J gene: TRBJ2-1
V gene: TRBV12-3/TRBV12-4
CDR3 length: 12
clone size: few
CDR3 protein: ASRLGSSYNEQF

J gene: TRBJ2-1
V gene: TRBV20-1
CDR3 length: 11
clone size: NA
CDR3 protein: SARGQVREEQF

J gene: TRBJ2-1
V gene: TRBV5-1
CDR3 length: 14
clone size: few
CDR3 protein: ASSGLAGANYNEQF

J gene: TRBJ2-1
V gene: TRBV15
CDR3 length: 14
clone size: NA
CDR3 protein: ATRPRLAGVPDEQF

J gene: TRBJ1-1
V gene: TRBV7-9
CDR3 length: 14
clone size: NA
CDR3 protein: ASSPRKGVGNTEAF

J gene: TRBJ2-7
V gene: TRBV6-6
CDR3 length: 13
clone size: few
CDR3 protein: ASSYGRGTTYEQY

J gene: TRBJ2-1
V gene: TRBV6-2/TRBV6-3
CDR3 length: 13
clone size: NA
CDR3 protein: ASSSGGPRSNEQF

J gene: TRBJ2-7
V gene: TRBV3-1
CDR3 length: 13
clone size: NA
CDR3 protein: ASSQEIGSSNEQY

J gene: TRBJ2-1
V gene: TRBV18
CDR3 length: 13
clone size: few
CDR3 protein: ASSPTGGQGYEQF

J gene: TRBJ2-1
V gene: TRBV5-4
CDR3 length: 12
clone size: few
CDR3 protein: ASSPVGGHNEQF

J gene: TRBJ2-2
V gene: TRBV25-1
CDR3 length: 12
clone size: few
CDR3 protein: ASRVRGSTGELF

J gene: TRBJ1-2
V gene: TRBV5-6
CDR3 length: 14
clone size: once
CDR3 protein: ASSSVTTEGNYGYT

J gene: TRBJ1-5
V gene: TRBV20-1
CDR3 length: 12
clone size: many
CDR3 protein: SASTGTDNQPQH

J gene: TRBJ1-2
V gene: TRBV20-1
CDR3 length: 13
clone size: few
CDR3 protein: SAGRGQRPNYGYT

J gene: TRBJ2-2
V gene: TRBV4-2
CDR3 length: 17
clone size: NA
CDR3 protein: ASSQGASGLADNTGELF

J gene: TRBJ2-2
V gene: TRBV5-1
CDR3 length: 16
clone size: NA
CDR3 protein: ASSLNPGLAGGTGELF

J gene: TRBJ2-1
V gene: TRBV6-5
CDR3 length: 13
clone size: few
CDR3 protein: ASSNPSGGANEQF

J gene: TRBJ2-5
V gene: TRBV5-5
CDR3 length: 12
clone size: few
CDR3 protein: ASSLVKRQETQY

J gene: TRBJ2-1
V gene: TRBV11-1
CDR3 length: 12
clone size: NA
CDR3 protein: ASSETRSLNEQF

J gene: TRBJ2-3
V gene: TRBV11-2
CDR3 length: 16
clone size: few
CDR3 protein: ASSSPGGLVSSTDTQY

J gene: TRBJ2-1
V gene: TRBV24-1
CDR3 length: 11
clone size: few
CDR3 protein: ATSDPIEHQQF

J gene: TRBJ1-2
V gene: TRBV7-2
CDR3 length: 16
clone size: NA
CDR3 protein: ASSRTMLGSTGGYGYT

J gene: TRBJ2-5
V gene: TRBV4-2
CDR3 length: 13
clone size: many
CDR3 protein: ASSQWGAGQETQY

J gene: TRBJ2-7
V gene: TRBV7-6
CDR3 length: 12
clone size: few
CDR3 protein: ASSLAGEAYEQY

J gene: TRBJ2-1
V gene: TRBV19
CDR3 length: 13
clone size: NA
CDR3 protein: ASGRVPSGYNEQF

J gene: TRBJ2-3
V gene: TRBV7-9
CDR3 length: 14
clone size: few
CDR3 protein: ASSLAASGVDDTQY

J gene: TRBJ2-3
V gene: TRBV12-3/TRBV12-4
CDR3 length: 14
clone size: NA
CDR3 protein: ASSGGRQGSTDTQY

J gene: TRBJ1-2
V gene: TRBV9
CDR3 length: 9
clone size: few
CDR3 protein: ASSAAYGYT

J gene: TRBJ1-1
V gene: TRBV20-1
CDR3 length: 13
clone size: NA
CDR3 protein: SAGTGGGFGTEAF

J gene: TRBJ2-5
V gene: TRBV6-2/TRBV6-3
CDR3 length: 10
clone size: many
CDR3 protein: ASGGTQETQY

J gene: TRBJ2-7
V gene: TRBV27
CDR3 length: 11
clone size: NA
CDR3 protein: ASSYGGLNEQY

J gene: TRBJ2-7
V gene: TRBV7-8
CDR3 length: 12
clone size: few
CDR3 protein: ASSFSMGVYEQY

J gene: TRBJ2-5
V gene: TRBV3-1
CDR3 length: 12
clone size: NA
CDR3 protein: ASSKDRREETQY

J gene: TRBJ1-2
V gene: TRBV27
CDR3 length: 12
clone size: NA
CDR3 protein: ASSPVGVGSGYT

J gene: TRBJ2-5
V gene: TRBV4-2
CDR3 length: 13
clone size: NA
CDR3 protein: ASSPTGGSQEIQY

J gene: TRBJ1-1
V gene: TRBV6-6
CDR3 length: 12
clone size: few
CDR3 protein: ASNRLTGNTEAF

J gene: TRBJ2-5
V gene: TRBV9
CDR3 length: 13
clone size: few
CDR3 protein: ASTPGGGGSETQY

J gene: TRBJ2-5
V gene: TRBV5-8
CDR3 length: 12
clone size: few
CDR3 protein: ASSPTGGLETQY

J gene: TRBJ2-7
V gene: TRBV29-1
CDR3 length: 10
clone size: NA
CDR3 protein: SGGDSSYEQY

J gene: TRBJ1-6
V gene: TRBV6-5
CDR3 length: 12
clone size: few
CDR3 protein: ASSAAEQNSPLH

J gene: TRBJ2-1
V gene: TRBV7-6
CDR3 length: 12
clone size: NA
CDR3 protein: ASSFRTLRDEQF

J gene: TRBJ2-5
V gene: TRBV11-1
CDR3 length: 13
clone size: NA
CDR3 protein: ASSSKGLFGETQY

J gene: TRBJ2-4
V gene: TRBV7-2
CDR3 length: 13
clone size: NA
CDR3 protein: ASSLARIPEGIQY

J gene: TRBJ2-3
V gene: TRBV6-1
CDR3 length: 14
clone size: NA
CDR3 protein: ASSLQGGLYTDTQY

J gene: TRBJ1-1
V gene: TRBV12-3/TRBV12-4
CDR3 length: 12
clone size: few
CDR3 protein: ASSLDSMNTEAF

J gene: TRBJ2-7
V gene: TRBV24-1
CDR3 length: 12
clone size: NA
CDR3 protein: ATSPSGRPQEQY

J gene: TRBJ2-3
V gene: TRBV2
CDR3 length: 12
clone size: few
CDR3 protein: ASPGTDSGSFPN

J gene: TRBJ1-2
V gene: TRBV20-1
CDR3 length: 11
clone size: NA
CDR3 protein: SAFEGDNYGYT